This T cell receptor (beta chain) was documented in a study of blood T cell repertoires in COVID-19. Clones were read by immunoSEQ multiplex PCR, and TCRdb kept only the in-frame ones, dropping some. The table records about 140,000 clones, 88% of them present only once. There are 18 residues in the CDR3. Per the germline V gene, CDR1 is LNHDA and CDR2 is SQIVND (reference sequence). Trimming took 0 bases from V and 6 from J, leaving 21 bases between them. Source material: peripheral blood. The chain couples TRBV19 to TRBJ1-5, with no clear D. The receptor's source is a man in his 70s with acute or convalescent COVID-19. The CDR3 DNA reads TGTGCCAGTAGTATAGAAGGGATTCTCTATCGGGAAGGTCAGCCCCAGCATTTT. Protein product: CASSIEGILYREGQPQHF.